The 15 T cell receptor beta chains listed next were all sequenced from one sample in a study of graft-versus-host responses after intestinal transplantation. The data were produced by immunoSEQ multiplex PCR, yet TCRdb's version contains in-frame clones alone and is incomplete. The table records 35,000 to 45,000 clones, more than 85% of them present only once. The sample was PBMCs, taken around 720 days after intestinal transplantation. Every receptor here comes from a human patient who received an intestinal transplant, so some T cells may come from the graft donor.

J is TRBJ1-4 and V is TRBV6-6; D might be TRBD1 (5 bases). The CDR3 runs 14 residues. The V end was cut by 4 bases, the J end by 2 bases, with 8 bases between. Germline assignment: CDR1 MNHNY and CDR2 SVGAGI (reference sequence). Here the CDR3 DNA reads TGTGCCAGCAGTTCCAGGGTCACTAATGAAAAACTGTTTTTT. It encodes CASSSRVTNEKLFF.

The chain links TRBV4-1 to TRBJ2-3; perhaps TRBD2 as D (6 bases). Per the germline V gene, CDR1 is MGHRA and CDR2 is YSYEKL. Trimming took off 6 bases at V and 1 base at J, with 17 bases between the two ends. This CDR3 is 16 amino acids long. CDR3: CASRGGPGEGTDTQYF. CDR3 nucleotide sequence: TGCGCCAGCAGGGGCGGGCCCGGGGAGGGCACAGATACGCAGTATTTT.

As regards this clone: One junction end disagrees with the germline gene, perhaps due to a read error. The chain joins TRBV7-9 to TRBJ2-3, with D unclear. CDR3 length equals 12 residues. Germline-derived CDR1 and CDR2 are SEHNR and FQNEAQ (reference sequence). The CDR3 region is CASSRGIQPGNF. The DNA for the CDR3 is TGTGCCAGCAGCCGAGGCATCCAACCTGGGAATTTT.

The chain uses TRBV6-6 and TRBJ1-5; no clear D gene. V was cut by 6 bases and J by 4 bases, with 10 bases left in between. The CDR3 sequence is 13 residues long. CDR1 is MNHNY and CDR2 is SVGAGI in the germline V gene (reference sequence). CDR3 bases: TGTGCCAGCAGCCCAATCGAAAATCAGCCCCAGCATTTT. It specifies CASSPIENQPQHF.

This clone came up once. V gene TRBV4-1 combines with J gene TRBJ2-2, with D hard to call. Germline assignment: CDR1 MGHRA and CDR2 YSYEKL. The CDR3 is 14 amino acids. V shed 8 bases and J shed 4 bases, with 14 bases lying between them. CDR3 protein: CASSHTTATGELFF. CDR3 sequence (DNA): TGCGCCAGCTCCCATACGACGGCCACCGGGGAGCTGTTTTTT.

The V call is TRBV28, the J call TRBJ2-7; 9 bases map to TRBD1. Germline lookup yields CDR1 MDHEN and CDR2 SYDVKM. Germline trimming cut 4 bases from V and 3 bases from J; bases unmatched to any gene: 4. CDR3 length equals 14 residues. CDR3 coding DNA: TGTGCCAGCAGTTCTGGGACAGGGATCTACGAGCAGTACTTC. Its protein is CASSSGTGIYEQYF.

This chain connects TRBV2 to TRBJ2-5, with no clear D. The J call may not be correct, given that the DNA end is closer to TRBJ2-7. CDR1 and CDR2 from the germline V gene are SNHLY and FYNNEI. CDR3 length: 12 amino acids. This chain's CDR3 is CASRTTPSEQYF. Here the CDR3 DNA reads TGTGCCAGCCGAACCACACCTTCCGAGCAGTACTTC.

V is TRBV6-5 and J is TRBJ1-5; tentatively, D is TRBD1 (6 bases). The germline CDR1 and CDR2 sequences are MNHEY and SVGAGI. Trimming stripped 5 bases from V and 8 bases from J, with 13 bases between. The CDR3 is 13 amino acids. The CDR3 here is CASSEQGREPQHF. The DNA for the CDR3 is TGTGCCAGCAGTGAACAGGGTAGGGAGCCCCAGCATTTT.

The chain carries TRBV7-3 and TRBJ2-2; D remains unclear. Trimming left V 3 bases short and J 2 bases short, with 16 bases between. Germline V CDR1 and CDR2: SGHTA, FQGTGA. The CDR3 is 17 residues long. In DNA, the CDR3 is TGTGCCAGCAGCTTGGGCGATTGGACCATCAACACCGGGGAGCTGTTTTTT. Protein: CASSLGDWTINTGELFF.

V is TRBV4-1 and J is TRBJ2-3, with TRBD2 matching over 9 bases. This CDR3 has 17 residues. V trimming: 4 bases; J trimming: 3 bases; junction bases outside the gene matches: 11. CDR1 and CDR2 (germline): MGHRA, YSYEKL. This CDR3 is CASSPLGRREGTDTQYF. As DNA, the CDR3 is TGCGCCAGCAGCCCCCTTGGAAGGCGGGAGGGAACAGATACGCAGTATTTT.

The chain employs TRBV6-5 and TRBJ1-1; TRBD1 might be the D (6 bases). CDR3 size: 14 residues. The germline V gene has CDR1 MNHEY and CDR2 SVGAGI. Between the trimmed V and J ends, which lost 6 bases and 6 bases, there was a span of 17 bases. The CDR3 protein is CASRRTNRVSEAFF. The CDR3 nucleotides read TGTGCCAGCAGGCGCACCAACAGGGTTTCTGAAGCTTTCTTT.

CDR3 nucleotide sequence: TGTGCCAGCAGCTCGGGACGGAACTCAGTCTACAATGAGCAGTTCTTC. This gives the protein CASSSGRNSVYNEQFF. V usage is TRBV5-6 and J usage is TRBJ2-1; D is possibly TRBD1 or TRBD2 (5 bases each). This CDR3 has 16 amino acids. V lost 3 bases and J 3 bases, leaving 16 bases between the germline ends. CDR1 SGHDT and CDR2 YYEEEE come from the germline V gene.

This chain joins TRBV7-9 and TRBJ2-1; D is unresolved. The CDR3 spans 14 residues. V was trimmed by 2 bases and J by 0 bases, leaving 5 bases between them. Germline CDR1 SEHNR, CDR2 FQNEAQ (reference sequence). The CDR3 here is CASSLSSSYNEQFF. The CDR3 coding sequence is TGTGCCAGCAGCTTAAGTAGCTCCTACAATGAGCAGTTCTTC. Combining the CDR3 with reference TRBV7-9 and TRBJ2-1 gives the whole variable domain DTGVSQNPRHKITKRGQNVTFRCDPISEHNRLYWYRQTLGQGPEFLTYFQNEAQLEKSRLLSDRFSAERPKGSFSTLEIQRTEQGDSAMYLCASSLSSSYNEQFFGPGTRLTVL.

V is TRBV7-2 and J is TRBJ1-6; D is undetermined. The germline V and J ends were trimmed by 3 bases and 9 bases, with 18 bases remaining between them. Germline values: CDR1 SGHTA, CDR2 FQGNSA. This CDR3 region has 16 residues. CDR3 coding DNA: TGTGCCAGCAGCTTGCGACTGGGCTGGCTGGCTTCACCCCTCCACTTT. This codes for CASSLRLGWLASPLHF.

This chain joins TRBV7-3 and TRBJ2-1, with D tentatively TRBD2 (6 bases). Per germline, CDR1 SGHTA and CDR2 FQGTGA. There are 13 residues in the CDR3. The V end lost 4 bases, the J end lost 5 bases, and 9 bases lay between the germline ends. The DNA for the CDR3 is TGTGCCAGCAGCTCGGGCGGGAACAATGAGCAGTTCTTC. Protein product: CASSSGGNNEQFF.